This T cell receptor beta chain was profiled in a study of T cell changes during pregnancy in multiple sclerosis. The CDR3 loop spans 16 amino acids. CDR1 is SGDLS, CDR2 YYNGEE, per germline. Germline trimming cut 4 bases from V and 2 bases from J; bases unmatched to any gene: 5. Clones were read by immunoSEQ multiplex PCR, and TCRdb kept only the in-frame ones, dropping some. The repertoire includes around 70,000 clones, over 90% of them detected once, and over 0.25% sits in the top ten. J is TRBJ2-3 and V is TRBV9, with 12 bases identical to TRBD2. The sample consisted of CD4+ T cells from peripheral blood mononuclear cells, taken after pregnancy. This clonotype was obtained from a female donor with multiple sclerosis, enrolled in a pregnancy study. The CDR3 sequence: CASSPRLAGVTDTQYF. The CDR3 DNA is TGTGCCAGCAGCCCTCGACTAGCGGGGGTCACAGATACGCAGTATTTT.